This TCR beta chain was identified in a study of cytotoxic CD8 clonotypes in ibrutinib-treated CLL. About the study: There were around twelve relapsed/refractory patients and about 15 treatment-naive patients, and around 18 were IGHV unmutated. Among patients, around 24 responded partially and 2 completely; around 15 then stayed remitted and approximately twelve progressed after median around 73 months.

The CDR3 contains 13 residues. Germline CDR1 reads SGHDT; CDR2 reads YYEEEE. V was shortened by 0 bases and J by 5 bases, with 6 bases between the two germline ends. The repertoire was sequenced with immunoSEQ multiplex PCR; TCRdb's copy has only in-frame clones and lacks some. The data show about 150,000 clones, approximately 80% seen once. A note on this clone: Its antigen is still unknown. Other DNA variants within this sample encode the same CDR3.

General observations from the study: Exceeding age-matched healthy donors, baseline clonality also tracked the counts of circulating CD8+ T cells. Under treatment, the uncommon public clonotypes either contracted or remained stable.

The V call is TRBV5-6, the J call TRBJ1-5, with a weak D call TRBD1 (5 bases). The source is a human donor with chronic lymphocytic leukemia. Sample: PBMCs, taken after 24 months of ibrutinib treatment. The CDR3 is CASSLGGYQPQHF. CDR3 nucleotides: TGTGCCAGCAGCTTGGGGGGGTATCAGCCCCAGCATTTT.